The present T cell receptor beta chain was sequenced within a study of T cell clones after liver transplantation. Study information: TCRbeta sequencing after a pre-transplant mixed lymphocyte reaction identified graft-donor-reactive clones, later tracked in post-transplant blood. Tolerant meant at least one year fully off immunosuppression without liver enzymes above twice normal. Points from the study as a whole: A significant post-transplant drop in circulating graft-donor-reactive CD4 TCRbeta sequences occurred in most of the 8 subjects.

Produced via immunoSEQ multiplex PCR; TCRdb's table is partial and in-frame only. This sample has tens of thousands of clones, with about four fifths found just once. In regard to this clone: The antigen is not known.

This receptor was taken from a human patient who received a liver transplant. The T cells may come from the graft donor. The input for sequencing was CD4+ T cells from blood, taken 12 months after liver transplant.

DNA for the CDR3: TGTGCCAGCAGTTCGCTGGGGGCGGACAGATACTCTGGAAACACCATATATTTT. Its translation: CASSSLGADRYSGNTIYF. The V gene is TRBV27, the J gene TRBJ1-3; maybe TRBD1 (6 bases). This CDR3 has 18 amino acids. Trimming shortened V by 4 bases and J by 0 bases, and 19 bases separated the two germline ends. Germline CDR1 reads MNHEY; CDR2 reads SMNVEV (reference sequence).